Listed below are T cell receptor beta chains from one sample, sequenced in a study of Ad26.COV2.S vaccination and SARS-CoV-2 variants. The method was immunoSEQ multiplex PCR; TCRdb's version includes in-frame clones alone and lacks a portion of them. The data hold some 520,000 clones, with approximately 90% observed a single time. Specimen: peripheral blood, collected in a trial of Ad26.COV2.S vaccine versus placebo. The receptor set was obtained from a person between 18 and 65 years old who received the Ad26.COV2.S COVID-19 vaccine or a placebo. Each CDR3 is given with its conserved first and last residue. D genes are given only for firm matches. Rows may omit the clone size; those that give it use once, few, many or a size class.

DNA: TGTGCCAGCAGCTTGGAGCAGAACAGGGGGCGATACGAGCAGTACTTC
CDR3: CASSLEQNRGRYEQYF
D: TRBD1
size: -
V: TRBV5-4
J: TRBJ2-7

DNA: TGTGCCAGCAGCTCCTCTAGAGTTTCCTACAATGAGCAGTTCTTC
CDR3: CASSSSRVSYNEQFF
D: -
size: -
V: TRBV11-3
J: TRBJ2-1

DNA: TGTGCCAGCAGCTTTGGCACGGGGCATGCCACTGAAGCTTTCTTT
CDR3: CASSFGTGHATEAFF
D: -
size: -
V: TRBV5-5
J: TRBJ1-1

DNA: TGTGCCAGCAGTTTATGGGGGGAAAATGAGCAGTTCTTC
CDR3: CASSLWGENEQFF
D: -
size: -
V: TRBV27
J: TRBJ2-1

DNA: TGTGCCAGCAGCCCGATAGCTTTTCCCGCAGATACGCAGTATTTT
CDR3: CASSPIAFPADTQYF
D: -
size: -
V: TRBV14
J: TRBJ2-3

DNA: TGTGCCAGTAGCCACGGGACGGGGGGGAGCGAGCAGTACTTC
CDR3: CASSHGTGGSEQYF
D: TRBD2
size: -
V: TRBV19
J: TRBJ2-7

DNA: TGTGCCATCAGTCCGGGGCCCCGGGGGAATTCACCCCTCCACTTT
CDR3: CAISPGPRGNSPLHF
D: -
size: -
V: TRBV10-3
J: TRBJ1-6

DNA: TGTGCCAGCAGCTTTGGACTAGCGGGCCTCCAAGAGACCCAGTACTTC
CDR3: CASSFGLAGLQETQYF
D: TRBD2
size: -
V: TRBV5-8
J: TRBJ2-5

DNA: TGTGCCAGTAGTATCGGAACCGGGACAGGGTCAGATACGCAGTATTTT
CDR3: CASSIGTGTGSDTQYF
D: TRBD1
size: -
V: TRBV19
J: TRBJ2-3

DNA: TGTGCCACCAGCAGAGACCTTTTAGGGGCTGGAAACACCATATATTTT
CDR3: CATSRDLLGAGNTIYF
D: -
size: -
V: TRBV15
J: TRBJ1-3

DNA: TGTGCCAGCAGCTTTCCAGGGTGGGAAGCTTTCTTT
CDR3: CASSFPGWEAFF
D: -
size: -
V: TRBV7-9
J: TRBJ1-1

DNA: TGTGCCAGCAGCGCTGACAGGGCAACTGAGCAGTTCTTC
CDR3: CASSADRATEQFF
D: TRBD1
size: once
V: TRBV9
J: TRBJ2-1

DNA: TGTGCCAGCAGTGAGGGGCCACACACAGATACGCAGTATTTT
CDR3: CASSEGPHTDTQYF
D: -
size: -
V: TRBV6-1
J: TRBJ2-3

DNA: TGTGCCAGTAGTATCCCGGACTGGGGGGGCGGGGAGCTGTTTTTT
CDR3: CASSIPDWGGGELFF
D: TRBD2
size: -
V: TRBV19
J: TRBJ2-2

DNA: TGTGCCTGGAGTGGACAGACCAATCAGCCCCAGCATTTT
CDR3: CAWSGQTNQPQHF
D: -
size: -
V: TRBV30
J: TRBJ1-5

DNA: TGTGCCAGCAGCAGGGACCCCCGGGACACCAACTCTGGAAACACCATATATTTT
CDR3: CASSRDPRDTNSGNTIYF
D: -
size: few
V: TRBV7-9
J: TRBJ1-3

DNA: TGTGCCACCGGCCTTAGCGGGAGGGCCCATGAGCAGTTCTTC
CDR3: CATGLSGRAHEQFF
D: TRBD2
size: -
V: TRBV5-4
J: TRBJ2-1

DNA: TGTGCCAGCAGCCCTAGGGGCTCTGGGGCCAACGTCCTGACTTTC
CDR3: CASSPRGSGANVLTF
D: -
size: -
V: TRBV28
J: TRBJ2-6

DNA: TGTGCCAGCAGCCAACAGTCTCAAGAGACCCAGTACTTC
CDR3: CASSQQSQETQYF
D: -
size: -
V: TRBV4-2
J: TRBJ2-5

DNA: TGTGCCAGCAGCTTGTCCGGGGCCAACGTCCTGACTTTC
CDR3: CASSLSGANVLTF
D: -
size: -
V: TRBV5-4
J: TRBJ2-6

DNA: TGTGCCAGCATCCTCAGCAGTCCTGGCGAGCAGTACTTC
CDR3: CASILSSPGEQYF
D: -
size: -
V: TRBV12-3/TRBV12-4
J: TRBJ2-7

DNA: TGTGCCTGGAGTCCCGGGACCCCGAACACCGGGGAGCTGTTTTTT
CDR3: CAWSPGTPNTGELFF
D: -
size: -
V: TRBV30
J: TRBJ2-2

DNA: TGTGCCAGTAGGCCCCAGCGTTCGGCCTACAATGAGCAGTTCTTC
CDR3: CASRPQRSAYNEQFF
D: -
size: -
V: TRBV19
J: TRBJ2-1

DNA: TGTGCCAGCAGTATGGCACTGAGGAATCAGCCCCAGCATTTT
CDR3: CASSMALRNQPQHF
D: -
size: -
V: TRBV28
J: TRBJ1-5

DNA: TGTGCCTGGACCCCCCCCAGCACAGATACGCAGTATTTT
CDR3: CAWTPPSTDTQYF
D: -
size: once
V: TRBV30
J: TRBJ2-3

DNA: TGTGCCAGTAGTCTGCAGGGGCGCAATCAGCCCCAGCATTTT
CDR3: CASSLQGRNQPQHF
D: -
size: -
V: TRBV19
J: TRBJ1-5

DNA: TGTGCCAGCAGCGCCTTAGGAGGAGGGGCAGCCGCTGAAGCTTTCTTT
CDR3: CASSALGGGAAAEAFF
D: -
size: -
V: TRBV9
J: TRBJ1-1

DNA: TGTGCCAGCAGCCGAGAGGTGGGCTTAAACTTTAACTACGAGCAGTACTTC
CDR3: CASSREVGLNFNYEQYF
D: -
size: -
V: TRBV27
J: TRBJ2-7

DNA: TGCAGCGTTGGGGACACTGAAGCTTTCTTT
CDR3: CSVGDTEAFF
D: -
size: -
V: TRBV29-1
J: TRBJ1-1

DNA: TGTGCCAGCAGCGGACCACAGGGGGCCTACGGGCAGTACTTC
CDR3: CASSGPQGAYGQYF
D: TRBD1
size: -
V: TRBV7-2
J: TRBJ2-7

DNA: TGTGCCAGCAGTTACTCTGGTGACAGACTATACGAGCAGTACTTC
CDR3: CASSYSGDRLYEQYF
D: -
size: -
V: TRBV6-5
J: TRBJ2-7

DNA: TGTGCCAGCAGGCCCACAGCGGGAGGATCCTACAATGAGCAGTTCTTC
CDR3: CASRPTAGGSYNEQFF
D: TRBD2
size: -
V: TRBV7-9
J: TRBJ2-1

DNA: TGTGCCAGCAGCGCCGACATGAACACTGAAGCTTTCTTT
CDR3: CASSADMNTEAFF
D: -
size: -
V: TRBV7-8
J: TRBJ1-1

DNA: TGTGCCAGCAGCAGGGGGGCGGATGGGACCCAGTACTTC
CDR3: CASSRGADGTQYF
D: -
size: -
V: TRBV7-8
J: TRBJ2-5

DNA: TGTGCCAGCAGCCGTTCAGCGGGAGGGGTGAATGAGCAGTTCTTC
CDR3: CASSRSAGGVNEQFF
D: TRBD2
size: -
V: TRBV7-3
J: TRBJ2-1

DNA: TGTGCCAGCAGCTACCCGACTTTCGTCACTTACAATGAGCAGTTCTTC
CDR3: CASSYPTFVTYNEQFF
D: -
size: once
V: TRBV11-2
J: TRBJ2-1

DNA: TGTGCCTGTCTCTTGGGCCAGCGTAGGTTCTTC
CDR3: CACLLGQRRFF
D: -
size: -
V: TRBV30
J: TRBJ2-1

DNA: TGTGCCAGCAGTTTAGCGGGCAGCTCCTACAATGAGCAGTTCTTC
CDR3: CASSLAGSSYNEQFF
D: TRBD2
size: -
V: TRBV2
J: TRBJ2-1

DNA: TGTGCCAGCAGCACCCGGACAGGGTACGAGCAGTACTTC
CDR3: CASSTRTGYEQYF
D: TRBD1
size: -
V: TRBV7-8
J: TRBJ2-7

DNA: TGTGCCAGCTCACCTTCAGGGATCGGCTCCTACGAGCAGTACTTC
CDR3: CASSPSGIGSYEQYF
D: -
size: -
V: TRBV18
J: TRBJ2-7